Following are 27 T cell receptor beta chains from one sample sequenced in a study of T cell responses to AZD1222 COVID-19 vaccine (dated by TCRdb to about 2021). The time point label here, explained by the study, means: about 28 days (+/-7) after the second vaccine dose. Library generation was performed with the immunoSEQ multiplex PCR assay. TCRdb stores this immuneACCESS table with in-frame sequences only. Part of the clones is absent; in the studies checked, under half of the shortfall reflects unresolved V genes, and no reason is known for the rest. Present in this sample are 40,000 to 55,000 clones, 65% to 90% of which were seen just once. Approximately 6.5% of the sample belongs to the ten largest clones. This material consisted of peripheral blood, taken 28 days after the second AZD1222 dose. These TCRs come from an adult who received the AZD1222 COVID-19 vaccine.

This chain connects TRBV29-1 to TRBJ2-7; TRBD1 matches at 8 bases. The CDR3 has 13 amino acids. Germline V gene data show CDR1 as SQVTM and CDR2 as ANQGSEA. V lost 7 bases and J lost 2; bases outside the gene matches: 7. The CDR3 is CSAGTGLPYEQYF. For the CDR3, the DNA is TGCAGCGCCGGGACAGGTCTTCCCTACGAGCAGTACTTC.

The chain has TRBV10-2 and TRBJ2-5; 9 bases match TRBD2. CDR3 size: 16 residues. Germline CDR1 reads WSHSY; CDR2 reads SAAADI. V shed 3 bases and J 5 bases; nucleotides not matched to a gene: 10. The CDR3 region is CASSDRGRAAGETQYF. CDR3 sequence (DNA): TGCGCCAGCAGTGATCGCGGGAGGGCCGCGGGGGAGACCCAGTACTTC.

The gene calls are TRBV19 and TRBJ2-7; 9 positions agree with TRBD2. This CDR3 has 15 amino acids. Unmatched junction bases numbered 7, after V lost 3 bases and J lost 4 bases. The V gene's germline CDR1 is LNHDA and CDR2 SQIVND (reference sequence). DNA of the CDR3: TGTGCCAGTAGTATTTCGGCGGGAGGGCCGTACGAGCAGTACTTC. Its protein product is CASSISAGGPYEQYF.

The rearrangement uses TRBV2 and TRBJ1-5; D may be TRBD1 (5 bases). V was clipped by 0 bases and J by 6 bases, with 12 bases between them. This CDR3 is built from 15 residues. Germline V gene lookup returns CDR1 SNHLY and CDR2 FYNNEI. The CDR3 spells CASSEARGERQPQHF. CDR3 in DNA: TGTGCCAGCAGTGAAGCGAGAGGGGAACGTCAGCCCCAGCATTTT. The variable domain in full, completed from reference TRBV2 and TRBJ1-5, reads EPEVTQTPSHQVTQMGQEVILRCVPISNHLYFYWYRQILGQKVEFLVSFYNNEISEKSEIFDDQFSVERPDGSNFTLKIRSTKLEDSAMYFCASSEARGERQPQHFGDGTRLSIL.

The chain recombines TRBV18 with TRBJ1-3; 7 positions match TRBD1. This CDR3 region has 15 residues. Per germline, CDR1 KGHSH and CDR2 LQKENI. V dropped 5 bases and J dropped 2; count of bases not matched to a gene: 6. The CDR3 DNA reads as TGTGCCAGCTCAGACCAGGGGGGACCTGGAAACACCATATATTTT. Its translation is CASSDQGGPGNTIYF.

V usage is TRBV27 and J usage is TRBJ2-7, with 9 positions matching TRBD1. CDR3 length: 14 residues. Looked up from germline, CDR1 is MNHEY and CDR2 is SMNVEV (reference sequence). Trimming at V came to 9 bases and at J to 0 bases, leaving 6 bases not matched to a gene. The CDR3: CASHGTGLSYEQYF. The CDR3 region has the DNA TGTGCCAGTCACGGGACAGGGCTCTCCTACGAGCAGTACTTC.

The J gene is TRBJ1-2, the V gene TRBV6-5; 7 positions agree with TRBD1. This CDR3 is built from 14 residues. The trim removed 5 bases at V and 5 bases at J, leaving 8 bases unmatched. The germline gives CDR1 MNHEY, CDR2 SVGAGI. The CDR3: CASSQTDRVYGYTF. The DNA for the CDR3 is TGTGCCAGCAGTCAAACAGACAGGGTTTATGGCTACACCTTC.

The chain joins TRBV28 to TRBJ1-5; a possible D gene is TRBD1 (6 bases). V was trimmed by 4 bases and J by 6 bases, leaving 16 bases between them. This CDR3 is built from 15 residues. Per germline, CDR1 MDHEN and CDR2 SYDVKM. CDR3 DNA sequence: TGTGCCAGCAGTTCCCTTAGACAGGTGGGTCAGCCCCAGCATTTT. This translates into CASSSLRQVGQPQHF.

The J gene is TRBJ2-1, the V gene TRBV6-2 or TRBV6-3; TRBD2 agrees at 8 bases. Germline V gene sequence: CDR1 MNHEY, CDR2 SVGEGT. V shed 5 bases and J 2 bases; nucleotides not matched to a gene: 8. The CDR3 extends over 16 amino acids. This CDR3 reads CASSHGSGRAYNEQFF. The CDR3 DNA is TGTGCCAGCAGTCATGGAAGCGGGAGAGCCTACAATGAGCAGTTCTTC.

The V and J genes are TRBV6-2 or TRBV6-3 and TRBJ2-5; 7 positions match TRBD2. V dropped 2 bases and J dropped 5; count of bases not matched to a gene: 14. This CDR3 region has 17 residues. In germline, CDR1 is MNHEY, CDR2 SVGEGT. The CDR3 protein is CASSYRRRELSRETQYF. The CDR3 DNA sequence: TGTGCCAGCAGTTACAGGAGGCGGGAGCTCTCTCGGGAGACCCAGTACTTC.

The genes are TRBV19 and TRBJ1-6, with 12 bases aligning to TRBD1. V shed 6 bases and J 10 bases; nucleotides not matched to a gene: 10. Germline lookup yields CDR1 LNHDA and CDR2 SQIVND (reference sequence). This CDR3 has 16 residues. DNA for the CDR3: TGTGCCAGTAGGAGATCCGGGACAGGGGGCGTCTCACCCCTCCACTTT. This sequence encodes CASRRSGTGGVSPLHF.

The CDR3 DNA reads TGTGCCAGTAGTATATCAGCAGGGGCCAATCAGCCCCAGCATTTT. Encoded protein: CASSISAGANQPQHF. The chain carries TRBV19 and TRBJ1-5; D may be TRBD1 (6 bases). Germline V gene lookup returns CDR1 LNHDA and CDR2 SQIVND (reference sequence). V gave up 2 bases and J gave up 3 bases, with 11 bases separating them. The CDR3 is 15 residues long.

The gene calls are TRBV4-3 and TRBJ2-5; TRBD2 aligns across 9 bases. After removal of 5 bases from V and 0 bases from J, the junction contained 1 base not matched to a gene. CDR1 and CDR2 (germline): LGHNA, YSLEER. The CDR3 is 14 residues long. The CDR3 sequence: CASSGLAYQETQYF. The CDR3 nucleotides are TGCGCCAGCAGCGGACTAGCGTACCAAGAGACCCAGTACTTC.

This clone was observed a handful of times. The chain links TRBV11-1 to TRBJ2-6, with TRBD1 identical over 8 bases. Trimming cost V 2 bases and J 0 bases; bases outside gene matches: 0. Germline-derived CDR1 and CDR2 are SGHAT and FQDESV (reference sequence). The CDR3 length is 16 residues. This chain's CDR3 is CASSLTGGSGANVLTF. In DNA, the CDR3 is TGTGCCAGCAGCTTAACAGGGGGCTCTGGGGCCAACGTCCTGACTTTC. Filled out from reference TRBV11-1 and TRBJ2-6, the complete variable domain reads EAEVAQSPRYKITEKSQAVAFWCDPISGHATLYWYRQILGQGPELLVQFQDESVVDDSQLPKDRFSAERLKGVDSTLKIQPAELGDSAMYLCASSLTGGSGANVLTFGAGSRLTVL.

V usage is TRBV11-3 and J usage is TRBJ2-7, with D possibly TRBD2 on 5 matching bases. Trimming stripped 1 base from V and 5 bases from J, with 12 bases between. CDR1 and CDR2 (germline): SGHNT, YENEEA. The CDR3 contains 14 residues. The CDR3 is CASSLGGDRHEQYF. The CDR3 region has the DNA TGTGCCAGCAGCTTAGGGGGAGACCGCCACGAGCAGTACTTC.

CDR3 region: CASSVERGVYEQFF. CDR3 DNA sequence: TGTGCCAGCAGTGTAGAAAGGGGGGTCTATGAGCAGTTCTTC. The chain couples TRBV2 to TRBJ2-1; D is perhaps TRBD1 or TRBD2 (6 bases each). Germline CDR1 is SNHLY and CDR2 is FYNNEI. The CDR3 has 14 amino acids. Trimming pared 4 bases from V and 8 bases from J, leaving 15 bases between.

The CDR3 coding sequence is TGCAGCGTTGAAGCTGGGCCTGATGAAAAACTGTTTTTT. Protein product: CSVEAGPDEKLFF. This rearrangement joins TRBV29-1 to TRBJ1-4, with D unclear. V lost 1 base to trimming and J lost 6 bases, with 9 bases between them. Per the germline V gene, CDR1 is SQVTM and CDR2 is ANQGSEA. There are 13 residues in the CDR3.

V gene TRBV28 combines with J gene TRBJ1-2; TRBD1 matches at 9 bases. V shed 6 bases and J 7 bases; nucleotides not matched to a gene: 12. The CDR3 is made up of 15 amino acids. In germline, CDR1 is MDHEN, CDR2 SYDVKM. The CDR3 sequence: CASSPTGTGQPGYTF. The CDR3 DNA reads TGTGCCAGCAGCCCCACCGGGACAGGGCAGCCTGGCTACACCTTC.

The chain recombines TRBV7-9 with TRBJ2-7; maybe TRBD2 (5 bases). The V end was cut by 1 base, the J end by 2 bases, with 12 bases between. Looked up from germline, CDR1 is SEHNR and CDR2 is FQNEAQ (reference sequence). CDR3 size: 15 residues. The CDR3 protein is CASSLDTGLAYEQYF. CDR3 sequence (DNA): TGTGCCAGCAGCTTAGATACGGGGTTGGCCTACGAGCAGTACTTC.

The chain recombines TRBV18 with TRBJ1-4; perhaps TRBD1 as D (6 bases). Germline V lookup: CDR1 KGHSH, CDR2 LQKENI. V shed 0 bases and J shed 6 bases, with 8 bases lying between them. This CDR3 contains 14 residues. The CDR3 protein is CASSPPAGDEKLFF. The DNA for the CDR3 is TGTGCCAGCTCACCACCGGCAGGGGATGAAAAACTGTTTTTT.

This rearrangement joins TRBV28 to TRBJ1-5; D unresolved. The germline V gene encodes CDR1 MDHEN and CDR2 SYDVKM. The CDR3 is 13 residues long. V was pared by 4 bases and J by 1 base, with 5 bases between. The CDR3 bases are TGTGCCAGCAGTTGGTCCAGCAATCAGCCCCAGCATTTT. Translation: CASSWSSNQPQHF.

The chain uses TRBV11-2 and TRBJ2-1; 11 bases align to TRBD2. Looked up from germline, CDR1 is SGHAT and CDR2 is FQNNGV. V lost 2 bases to trimming and J lost 4 bases; unmatched junction nucleotides: 4. The CDR3 runs to 16 residues. DNA of the CDR3: TGTGCCAGCAGCTTAACCGGGACTAGCGGATACAATGAGCAGTTCTTC. Residues: CASSLTGTSGYNEQFF.

Of note for this clone: Other DNA sequences in the same sample also yield this CDR3. The J gene is TRBJ2-7, the V gene TRBV28; D is unclear. V lost 4 bases to trimming and J lost 4 bases, with 5 bases between them. The CDR3 is 11 residues long. Germline CDR1 reads MDHEN; CDR2 reads SYDVKM. CDR3 protein: CASSSSYEQYF. As DNA, the CDR3 is TGTGCCAGCAGTTCATCGTACGAGCAGTACTTC.

This chain joins TRBV4-1 and TRBJ1-4; weak D call: TRBD1 (6 bases). CDR3 size: 14 residues. V lost 1 base, J lost 7 bases, and 10 bases lay in between. Germline CDR1 reads MGHRA; CDR2 reads YSYEKL. CDR3: CASSQGQGREKLFF. The CDR3 nucleotides are TGCGCCAGCAGCCAAGGGCAGGGGCGTGAAAAACTGTTTTTT.

The rearrangement joins TRBV6-1 to TRBJ2-7; no firm D call. V dropped 1 base and J dropped 0 bases, with 7 bases sitting between them. Germline CDR1 and CDR2: MNHNS and SASEGT. This CDR3 has 14 residues. Here the CDR3 DNA reads TGTGCCAGCAGTGAAGGGTGGGTCTCCTACGAGCAGTACTTC. Amino acid sequence: CASSEGWVSYEQYF.

J is TRBJ2-1 and V is TRBV7-9, with 7 positions matching TRBD2. J lost 4 bases, V lost 4 bases, and 10 bases had no gene match. The CDR3 sequence is 16 residues long. Germline V gene sequence: CDR1 SEHNR, CDR2 FQNEAQ (reference sequence). The DNA for the CDR3 is TGTGCCAGCAGCTACCTTGGGGCGGGAGCTTACAATGAGCAGTTCTTC. It specifies CASSYLGAGAYNEQFF.

V gene TRBV9 combines with J gene TRBJ2-1; 11 nucleotides match TRBD1. Germline CDR1 SGDLS, CDR2 YYNGEE. V trimming: 4 bases; J trimming: 0 bases; junction bases outside the gene matches: 15. There are 20 residues in the CDR3. Here the CDR3 reads CASSPRTGGMGGSSYNEQFF. CDR3 DNA sequence: TGTGCCAGCAGCCCCCGGACAGGGGGCATGGGCGGGAGCTCCTACAATGAGCAGTTCTTC.